This TCR beta chain is from a study of beta chain features in type 1 diabetes. Findings of the study overall: Shorter templates might be favored by PCR, equally in patients and controls. Among patients with Type 1 diabetes, TCRB CDR3s were moderately but significantly shorter in every one of the four CD4+ subsets.

Germline CDR1 reads SGHRS; CDR2 reads YFSETQ. The CDR3 has 14 residues. Trimming removed 8 bases from V and 4 bases from J; junction bases left unmatched: 11. Comment on this clone: Its specificity is unknown.

Using CD45RO/CCR7/CD25/CD127/CD95/CD27, CD4+ naive, central memory, regulatory and stem cell-like memory cells were sorted. Every isolated RNA sample was fully reverse transcribed, so sequencing captured expressed TCRB transcripts. Assay used: immunoSEQ multiplex PCR; TCRdb lists only in-frame clones, some missing. The sample yields under 250,000 clones, 25% to 30% seen once. The chain combines TRBV5-1 with TRBJ2-5, with 7 bases matching TRBD1. The sequenced material came from central memory CD4+ T cells from blood. The receptor was derived from a man aged 25 to 40 in good health. CDR3 sequence: CASSGQRMGETQYF. The CDR3 bases are TGCGCCAGTTCGGGACAGAGGATGGGAGAGACCCAGTACTTC.